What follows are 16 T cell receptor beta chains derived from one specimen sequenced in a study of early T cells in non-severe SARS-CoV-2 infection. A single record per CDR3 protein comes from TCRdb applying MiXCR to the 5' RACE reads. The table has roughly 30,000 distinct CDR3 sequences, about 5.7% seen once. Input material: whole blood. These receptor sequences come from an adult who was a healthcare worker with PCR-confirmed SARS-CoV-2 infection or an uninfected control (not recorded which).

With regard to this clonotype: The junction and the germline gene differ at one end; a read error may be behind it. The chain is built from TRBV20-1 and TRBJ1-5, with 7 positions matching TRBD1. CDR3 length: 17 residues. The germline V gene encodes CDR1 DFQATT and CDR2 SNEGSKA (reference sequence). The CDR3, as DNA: TGCAGCGCTACAGAAGACAGGGTCGTCAATAGCAATCAGCCCCAGCATTTT. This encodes CSATEDRVVNSNQPQHF.

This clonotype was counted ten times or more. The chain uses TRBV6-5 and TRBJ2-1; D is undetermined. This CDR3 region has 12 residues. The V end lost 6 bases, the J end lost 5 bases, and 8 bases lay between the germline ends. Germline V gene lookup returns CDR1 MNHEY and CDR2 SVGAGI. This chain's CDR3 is CASSQHNNEQFF. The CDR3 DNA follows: TGTGCCAGCAGCCAGCATAACAATGAGCAGTTCTTC.

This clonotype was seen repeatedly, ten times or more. The CDR3 DNA sequence: TGCAGCGCCTCCGAGACAGGTATCAACGAGCAGTACTTC. It codes for CSASETGINEQYF. This chain uses TRBV29-1 with TRBJ2-7; D perhaps matches TRBD1 (6 bases). Trimming stripped 7 bases from V and 5 bases from J, with 18 bases between. CDR3 length: 13 residues. Per germline, CDR1 SQVTM and CDR2 ANQGSEA.

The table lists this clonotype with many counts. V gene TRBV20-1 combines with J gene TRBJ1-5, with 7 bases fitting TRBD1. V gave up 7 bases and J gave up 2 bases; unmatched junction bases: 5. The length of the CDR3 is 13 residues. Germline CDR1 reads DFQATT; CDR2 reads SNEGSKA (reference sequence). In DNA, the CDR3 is TGCAGTGTTCGGACAGGCGGCAATCAGCCCCAGCATTTT. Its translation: CSVRTGGNQPQHF.

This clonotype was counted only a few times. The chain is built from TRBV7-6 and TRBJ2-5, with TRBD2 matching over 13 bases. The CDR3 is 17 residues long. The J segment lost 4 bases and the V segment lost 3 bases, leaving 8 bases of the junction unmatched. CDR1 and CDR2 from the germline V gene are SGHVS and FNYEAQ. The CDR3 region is CASSFSTSGGPGETQYF. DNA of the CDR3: TGTGCCAGCAGCTTTTCGACTAGCGGGGGGCCGGGAGAGACCCAGTACTTC.

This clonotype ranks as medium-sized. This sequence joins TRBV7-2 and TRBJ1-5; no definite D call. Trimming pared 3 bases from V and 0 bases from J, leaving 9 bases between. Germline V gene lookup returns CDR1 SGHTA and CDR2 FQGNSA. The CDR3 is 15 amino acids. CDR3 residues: CASSLRHISNQPQHF. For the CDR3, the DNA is TGTGCCAGCAGCTTGAGACATATTAGCAATCAGCCCCAGCATTTT.

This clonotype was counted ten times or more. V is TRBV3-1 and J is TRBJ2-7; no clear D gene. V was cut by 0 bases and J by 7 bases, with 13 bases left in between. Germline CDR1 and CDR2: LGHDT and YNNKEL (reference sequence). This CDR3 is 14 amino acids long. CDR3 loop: CASSQEIATREQYF. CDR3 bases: TGTGCCAGCAGCCAAGAAATCGCCACGAGGGAGCAGTACTTC.

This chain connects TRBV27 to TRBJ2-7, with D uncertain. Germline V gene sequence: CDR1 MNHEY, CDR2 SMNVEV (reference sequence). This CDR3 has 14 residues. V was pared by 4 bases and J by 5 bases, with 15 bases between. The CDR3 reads CASSSRSFADEQYF. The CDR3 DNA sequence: TGTGCCAGCAGTTCCCGCAGTTTTGCGGACGAGCAGTACTTC.

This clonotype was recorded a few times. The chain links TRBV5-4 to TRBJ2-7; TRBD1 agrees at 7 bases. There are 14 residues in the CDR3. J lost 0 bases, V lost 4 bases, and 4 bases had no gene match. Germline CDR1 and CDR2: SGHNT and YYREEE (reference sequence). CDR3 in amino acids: CASSGDSSSYEQYF. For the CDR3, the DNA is TGTGCCAGCAGCGGGGACAGCTCCTCCTACGAGCAGTACTTC.

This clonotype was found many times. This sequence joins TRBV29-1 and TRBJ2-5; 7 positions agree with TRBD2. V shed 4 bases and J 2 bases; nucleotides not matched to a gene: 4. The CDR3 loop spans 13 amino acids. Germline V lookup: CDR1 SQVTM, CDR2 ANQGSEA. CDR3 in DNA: TGCAGCGTTGGTGGGGGGGGACAAGAGACCCAGTACTTC. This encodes CSVGGGGQETQYF.

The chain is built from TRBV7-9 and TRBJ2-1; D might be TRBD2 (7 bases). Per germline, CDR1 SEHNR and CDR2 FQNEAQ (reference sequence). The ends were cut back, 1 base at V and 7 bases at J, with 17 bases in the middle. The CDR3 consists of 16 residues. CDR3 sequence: CASSLGRGGKGNEQFF. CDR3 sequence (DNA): TGTGCCAGCAGCTTAGGCCGCGGGGGCAAGGGAAATGAGCAGTTCTTC.

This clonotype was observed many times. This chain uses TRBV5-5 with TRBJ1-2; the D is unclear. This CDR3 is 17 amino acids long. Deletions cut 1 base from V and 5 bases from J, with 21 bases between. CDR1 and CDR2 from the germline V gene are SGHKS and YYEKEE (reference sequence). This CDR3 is CASSLLHLSPLGYGYTF. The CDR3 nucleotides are TGTGCCAGCAGCTTGTTGCACCTATCCCCACTCGGTTATGGCTACACCTTC.

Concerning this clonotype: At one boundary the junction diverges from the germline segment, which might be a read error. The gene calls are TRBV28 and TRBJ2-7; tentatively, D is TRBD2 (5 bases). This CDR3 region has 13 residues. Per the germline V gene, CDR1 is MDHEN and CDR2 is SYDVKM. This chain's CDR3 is CTSSPRGPCEQYF. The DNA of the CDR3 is TGTACCAGCAGTCCCCGGGGTCCTTGCGAGCAGTACTTC.

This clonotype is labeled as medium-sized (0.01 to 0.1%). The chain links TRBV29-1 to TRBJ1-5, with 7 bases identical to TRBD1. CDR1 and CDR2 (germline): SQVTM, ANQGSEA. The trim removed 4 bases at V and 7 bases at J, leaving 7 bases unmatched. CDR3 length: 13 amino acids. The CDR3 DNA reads TGCAGCGTTGCGGGGCAGGGGGACCAGCCCCAGCATTTT. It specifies CSVAGQGDQPQHF.

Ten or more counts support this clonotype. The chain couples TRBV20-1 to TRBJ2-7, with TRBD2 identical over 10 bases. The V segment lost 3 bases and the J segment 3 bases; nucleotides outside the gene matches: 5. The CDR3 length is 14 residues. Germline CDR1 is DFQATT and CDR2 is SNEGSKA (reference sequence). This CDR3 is CSASTGTSVYEQYF. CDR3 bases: TGCAGTGCTAGTACCGGGACTAGCGTCTACGAGCAGTACTTC.

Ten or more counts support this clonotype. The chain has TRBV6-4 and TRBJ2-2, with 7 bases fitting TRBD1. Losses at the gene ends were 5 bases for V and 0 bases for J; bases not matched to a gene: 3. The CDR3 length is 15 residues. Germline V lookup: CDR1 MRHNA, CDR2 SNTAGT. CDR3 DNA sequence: TGTGCCAGCAGTCGACAGGGATCGAACACCGGGGAGCTGTTTTTT. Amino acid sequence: CASSRQGSNTGELFF.